This passage covers 28 T cell receptor beta chains from one sample sequenced in a study of cytomegalovirus exposure and HLA in healthy donors. PCR employed 60 Vbeta and 13 Jbeta primers. Profiling relied on immunoSEQ multiplex PCR, and the TCRdb table lists in-frame clones only, not all of them. The sample includes 90,000 to 110,000 clones, more than 9.5% seen only once; the top ten take roughly a sixth. The material sequenced was PBMCs. The source is a man aged 40-49 years in good health and CMV-seropositive.

This clone occurred a few times. V is TRBV2 and J is TRBJ2-1, with a weak D call TRBD1 (6 bases). V was trimmed by 7 bases and J by 6 bases, leaving 16 bases between them. The CDR3 is made up of 14 amino acids. The V gene's germline CDR1 is SNHLY and CDR2 FYNNEI. The CDR3 here is CASKGGAVGNEQFF. Here the CDR3 DNA reads TGTGCCAGCAAAGGGGGAGCGGTCGGCAATGAGCAGTTCTTC.

A few counts support this clone. The chain links TRBV19 to TRBJ2-2; 9 nucleotides agree with TRBD2. The V gene end was trimmed by 6 bases and the J gene end by 2 bases; junction bases not matched to a gene: 7. Germline CDR1 is LNHDA and CDR2 is SQIVND (reference sequence). This CDR3 has 16 amino acids. The CDR3 DNA follows: TGTGCCAGTAGAGAGGTAGCGGGAGCAAACACCGGGGAGCTGTTTTTT. Protein product: CASREVAGANTGELFF.

The chain couples TRBV10-3 to TRBJ2-2; 9 bases are shared with TRBD1. After removal of 8 bases from V and 5 bases from J, the junction contained 9 bases not matched to a gene. The germline V gene has CDR1 ENHRY and CDR2 SYGVKD. This CDR3 has 15 amino acids. CDR3 in DNA: TGTGCCATCGGACAAACAGGGGGCGATACCGGGGAGCTGTTTTTT. Translation gives CAIGQTGGDTGELFF.

The V call is TRBV28, the J call TRBJ2-3, with D perhaps matching TRBD2 (5 bases). The CDR3 totals 14 residues. Looked up from germline, CDR1 is MDHEN and CDR2 is SYDVKM. Trimming removed 2 bases from V and 4 bases from J, with 10 bases in between. This CDR3 is CASSLIGVSDTQYF. DNA for the CDR3: TGTGCCAGCAGTTTAATCGGGGTATCAGATACGCAGTATTTT. Drawing the rest from reference TRBV28 and TRBJ2-3, the complete variable domain is DVKVTQSSRYLVKRTGEKVFLECVQDMDHENMFWYRQDPGLGLRLIYFSYDVKMKEKGDIPEGYSVSREKKERFSLILESASTNQTSMYLCASSLIGVSDTQYFGPGTRLTVL.

The table lists this clone with a few counts. V is TRBV28 and J is TRBJ2-7; 11 nucleotides agree with TRBD1. This CDR3 is 15 amino acids long. Germline CDR1 reads MDHEN; CDR2 reads SYDVKM. The V and J ends lost 6 bases and 5 bases, in that order; junction bases with no gene match: 9. The CDR3 DNA is TGTGCCAGCAGGGACAGGGGGCGCGCGGCTCACGAGCAGTACTTC. Translated, it gives CASRDRGRAAHEQYF.

This clone occurred a few times. V usage is TRBV9 and J usage is TRBJ1-1; D not resolved. The CDR3 extends over 15 amino acids. Trimming took off 0 bases at V and 2 bases at J, with 11 bases between the two ends. From germline, CDR1 is SGDLS and CDR2 YYNGEE. The CDR3 loop reads CASSVAGQANTEAFF. The CDR3 bases are TGTGCCAGCAGCGTAGCTGGTCAGGCAAACACTGAAGCTTTCTTT.

Only a few counts were recorded for this clone. The rearrangement joins TRBV6-5 to TRBJ2-5, with 10 positions matching TRBD2. The CDR3 loop spans 16 amino acids. V shed 0 bases and J 1 base; nucleotides not matched to a gene: 2. CDR1 and CDR2 (germline): MNHEY, SVGAGI. CDR3 in amino acids: CASSYSLAGAQETQYF. The DNA of the CDR3 is TGTGCCAGCAGTTACTCCCTAGCGGGGGCCCAAGAGACCCAGTACTTC.

The table lists this clone with a few counts. The rearrangement joins TRBV29-1 to TRBJ2-1, with 12 bases matching TRBD2. The CDR3 is made up of 14 amino acids. The V segment lost 7 bases and the J segment 5 bases; nucleotides outside the gene matches: 6. CDR1 is SQVTM, CDR2 ANQGSEA, per germline. In nucleotides, the CDR3 is TGCAGCGCCCTGGGACTAGCGGGCGACAATGAGCAGTTCTTC. Encoded protein: CSALGLAGDNEQFF.

Here the CDR3 reads CASSPGGHTDTQYF. CDR3 DNA sequence: TGCGCCAGCAGTCCAGGGGGCCATACAGATACGCAGTATTTT. The genes are TRBV10-1 and TRBJ2-3; 8 bases are shared with TRBD1. Trimming took 5 bases from V and 3 from J; bases not matched to a gene: 4. Germline assignment: CDR1 WNHNN and CDR2 SYGVQD (reference sequence). The length of the CDR3 is 14 residues.

The chain carries TRBV6-6 and TRBJ2-1; 9 bases line up with TRBD1. The CDR3 loop spans 15 amino acids. The germline gives CDR1 MNHNY, CDR2 SVGAGI (reference sequence). The J segment lost 8 bases and the V segment lost 6 bases, leaving 11 bases of the junction unmatched. CDR3 DNA: TGTGCCAGCAGGCGAAACAGGGGGCAGGATCATGAGCAGTTCTTC. It yields the protein CASRRNRGQDHEQFF.

The chain is built from TRBV5-6 and TRBJ1-2; D uncertain. The CDR3 loop spans 15 amino acids. Trimming removed 4 bases at V and 4 bases at J, with 17 bases between. Germline loops: CDR1 SGHDT, CDR2 YYEEEE. The DNA of the CDR3 is TGTGCCAGCAGCCCCCTTACGGGGTCCAGCTATGGCTACACCTTC. Residues: CASSPLTGSSYGYTF.

This clone appeared a few times. The V gene is TRBV7-8, the J gene TRBJ2-7; 7 positions match TRBD1. CDR1 is SGHVS, CDR2 FQNEAQ, per germline. The CDR3 covers 17 residues. V gave up 5 bases and J gave up 4 bases; unmatched junction bases: 17. The CDR3 sequence is CASSASGTDLWEYEQYF. The CDR3 bases are TGTGCCAGCAGCGCCTCCGGGACAGACCTTTGGGAGTACGAGCAGTACTTC.

Only a few counts were recorded for this clone. DNA of the CDR3: TGTGCCAGCAGTTACTCTACCGGGACAGCCTCCTACGAGCAGTACTTC. Residues: CASSYSTGTASYEQYF. This sequence joins TRBV6-5 and TRBJ2-7; 7 bases are shared with TRBD1. The CDR3 sequence is 16 residues long. The trim removed 0 bases at V and 0 bases at J, leaving 5 bases unmatched. Germline-derived CDR1 and CDR2 are MNHEY and SVGAGI.

This clone was counted a few times. This sequence joins TRBV30 and TRBJ2-7; D may be TRBD1 (6 bases). V was trimmed by 7 bases and J by 4 bases, leaving 14 bases between them. Germline V gene data show CDR1 as GTSNPN and CDR2 as SVGIG (reference sequence). This CDR3 contains 12 residues. Written as DNA, the CDR3 is TGTGCCTCAGGGGAAGGGATTTACGAGCAGTACTTC. Its protein product is CASGEGIYEQYF.

The chain links TRBV11-2 to TRBJ2-2; 7 positions match TRBD2. The CDR3 is 14 amino acids. V lost 5 bases, J lost 5 bases, and 5 bases stayed unmatched. Germline V CDR1 and CDR2: SGHAT, FQNNGV. CDR3 DNA sequence: TGTGCCAGCAGCACGGGGACTAAAACCGGGGAGCTGTTTTTT. Amino acids: CASSTGTKTGELFF. The entire variable domain, with the rest obtained from reference TRBV11-2 and TRBJ2-2, is as follows: EAGVAQSPRYKIIEKRQSVAFWCNPISGHATLYWYQQILGQGPKLLIQFQNNGVVDDSQLPKDRFSAERLKGVDSTLKIQPAKLEDSAVYLCASSTGTKTGELFFGEGSRLTVL.

V gene TRBV5-5 combines with J gene TRBJ1-1, with a tentative D call TRBD1 (5 bases). V gave up 3 bases and J gave up 4 bases, with 22 bases separating them. There are 17 residues in the CDR3. Germline V gives CDR1 SGHKS, CDR2 YYEKEE (reference sequence). Here the CDR3 DNA reads TGTGCCAGCAGCTCCAGCCCCGCGGGGCAGACCCTCACTGAAGCTTTCTTT. It yields the protein CASSSSPAGQTLTEAFF.

This clone has only a few counts. The chain combines TRBV5-1 with TRBJ1-5; the D is unclear. Trimming left V 4 bases short and J 3 bases short, with 14 bases between. CDR3 length: 15 residues. Germline V gene data show CDR1 as SGHRS and CDR2 as YFSETQ. In DNA form, the CDR3 reads TGCGCCAGCAGCCTAAGTGGGCAGGACAATCAGCCCCAGCATTTT. This translates into CASSLSGQDNQPQHF.

This clone appeared a few times. The CDR3 loop reads CASSPPGHMNTEAFF. CDR3 DNA: TGTGCCAGCAGCCCGCCGGGACATATGAACACTGAAGCTTTCTTT. V and J are TRBV7-9 and TRBJ1-1, with a tentative D call TRBD1 (6 bases). Germline lookup yields CDR1 SEHNR and CDR2 FQNEAQ (reference sequence). With 5 bases removed from V and 0 bases from J, the gap between germline ends came to 13 bases. The CDR3 consists of 15 residues.

There are a few counts of this clone. J is TRBJ2-1 and V is TRBV27, with 7 bases fitting TRBD2. CDR1 and CDR2 (germline): MNHEY, SMNVEV (reference sequence). This CDR3 spans 13 amino acids. Germline trimming cut 6 bases from V and 7 bases from J; bases unmatched to any gene: 6. The CDR3 spells CASRGEGPNEQFF. The CDR3 DNA is TGTGCCAGCAGGGGGGAGGGTCCGAATGAGCAGTTCTTC.

CDR3 in amino acids: CASGYLRQGAGGNTIYF. DNA of the CDR3: TGTGCTAGTGGTTACTTAAGACAGGGGGCAGGTGGAAACACCATATATTTT. This chain uses TRBV12-5 with TRBJ1-3; the match to TRBD1 covers 10 bases. V gave up 4 bases and J gave up 3 bases; unmatched junction bases: 9. The CDR3 is made up of 17 amino acids. Germline assignment: CDR1 LGHNT and CDR2 FRNRAP.

This clone was counted a few times. The V call is TRBV28, the J call TRBJ2-3; 9 nucleotides agree with TRBD2. The length of the CDR3 is 18 residues. Germline CDR1 reads MDHEN; CDR2 reads SYDVKM. Unmatched junction bases numbered 14, after V lost 7 bases and J lost 0 bases. CDR3 nucleotide sequence: TGTGCCAGCATCATGGCGGCGGGAGGGCCGCGAAGCACAGATACGCAGTATTTT. Its protein product is CASIMAAGGPRSTDTQYF.

CDR3 in amino acids: CASSQDLAANTGELFF. The CDR3 DNA sequence: TGTGCCAGCAGCCAAGATCTAGCGGCCAACACCGGGGAGCTGTTTTTT. The chain has TRBV4-2 and TRBJ2-2; 7 bases are shared with TRBD2. The CDR3 length is 16 residues. CDR1 LGHNA and CDR2 YNFKEQ come from the germline V gene. V shed 0 bases, J shed 2 bases, and the junction held 3 bases outside the gene matches.

The rearrangement uses TRBV7-6 and TRBJ2-7; 11 positions match TRBD2. The CDR3 sequence is 15 residues long. CDR1 is SGHVS, CDR2 FNYEAQ, per germline. Trimming cost V 3 bases and J 2 bases; bases outside gene matches: 3. This CDR3 is CASSLGTSGTYEQYF. DNA for the CDR3: TGTGCCAGCAGCTTGGGGACTAGCGGAACCTACGAGCAGTACTTC. Full variable domain (remainder filled in from reference TRBV7-6 and TRBJ2-7): GAGVSQSPRYKVTKRGQDVALRCDPISGHVSLYWYRQALGQGPEFLTYFNYEAQQDKSGLPNDRFSAERPEGSISTLTIQRTEQRDSAMYRCASSLGTSGTYEQYFGPGTRLTVT.

A few counts support this clone. The chain couples TRBV7-9 to TRBJ1-1, with 9 bases that match TRBD1. J was trimmed by 1 base and V by 5 bases; bases with no gene match: 5. From germline, CDR1 is SEHNR and CDR2 FQNEAQ (reference sequence). This CDR3 is built from 15 residues. CDR3: CASSPRTGANTEAFF. CDR3 in DNA: TGTGCCAGCAGCCCACGGACAGGGGCGAACACTGAAGCTTTCTTT. The variable domain in full, with the rest retrieved from reference TRBV7-9 and TRBJ1-1, is DTGVSQNPRHKITKRGQNVTFRCDPISEHNRLYWYRQTLGQGPEFLTYFQNEAQLEKSRLLSDRFSAERPKGSFSTLEIQRTEQGDSAMYLCASSPRTGANTEAFFGQGTRLTVV.

Only a few counts were recorded for this clone. The chain couples TRBV13 to TRBJ2-6; D call uncertain. Trimming stripped 3 bases from V and 4 bases from J, with 13 bases between. The CDR3 extends over 16 amino acids. Germline V gene lookup returns CDR1 PRHDT and CDR2 FYEKMQ (reference sequence). The CDR3 DNA reads TGTGCCAGCAGCTTGAAGTACTCCCCCGGGGCCAACGTCCTGACTTTC. Protein product: CASSLKYSPGANVLTF.

This clone has only a few counts. The rearrangement links TRBV5-1 to TRBJ2-6; 7 positions agree with TRBD1. Germline V gives CDR1 SGHRS, CDR2 YFSETQ. CDR3 length equals 16 residues. V shed 6 bases, J shed 4 bases, and the junction held 10 bases outside the gene matches. CDR3 nucleotide sequence: TGCGCCAGCAACCCAAACAGGGGCGCGGGGGCCAACGTCCTGACTTTC. Its protein product is CASNPNRGAGANVLTF.

J is TRBJ1-3 and V is TRBV30; D is perhaps TRBD1 (6 bases). From germline, CDR1 is GTSNPN and CDR2 SVGIG (reference sequence). Trimming removed 0 bases at V and 1 base at J, with 13 bases between. This CDR3 region has 16 residues. CDR3 protein: CAWSVLSGTSGNTIYF. The CDR3 DNA sequence: TGTGCCTGGAGTGTACTGTCAGGGACATCTGGAAACACCATATATTTT.

Comment on this clone: At one end, the junction sequence differs from germline, possibly due to a read error. J is TRBJ2-7 and V is TRBV7-9; D possibly corresponds to TRBD2 (6 bases). This CDR3 has 16 residues. Germline-derived CDR1 and CDR2 are SEHNR and FQNEAQ (reference sequence). For the CDR3, the DNA is TGTGCCAGCAGCCTAGCTGGCGCGGGATCAACCTACGAGCAGTACTTC. Protein: CASSLAGAGSTYEQYF.